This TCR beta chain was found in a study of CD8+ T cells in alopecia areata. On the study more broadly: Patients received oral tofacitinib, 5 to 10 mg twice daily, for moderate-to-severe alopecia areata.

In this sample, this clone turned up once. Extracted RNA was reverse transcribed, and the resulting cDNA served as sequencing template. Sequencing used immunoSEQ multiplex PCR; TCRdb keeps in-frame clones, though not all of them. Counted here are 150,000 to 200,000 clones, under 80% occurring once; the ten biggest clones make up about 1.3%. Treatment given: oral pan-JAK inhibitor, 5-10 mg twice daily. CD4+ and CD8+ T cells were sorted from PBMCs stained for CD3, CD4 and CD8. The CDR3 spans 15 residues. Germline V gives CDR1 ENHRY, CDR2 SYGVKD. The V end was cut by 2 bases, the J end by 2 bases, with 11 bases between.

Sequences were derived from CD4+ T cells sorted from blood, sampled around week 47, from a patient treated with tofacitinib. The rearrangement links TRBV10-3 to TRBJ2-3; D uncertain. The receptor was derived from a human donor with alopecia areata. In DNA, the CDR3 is TGTGCCATCAGTGAGCGAGCCACCCTCACAGATACGCAGTATTTT. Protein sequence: CAISERATLTDTQYF.